The TCR beta chain described here comes from a study of shared clonotypes between healthy human individuals. The method was immunoSEQ multiplex PCR; TCRdb's version includes in-frame clones alone and lacks a portion of them. The profile shows hundreds of thousands of clones, 74% of them singletons. Germline V CDR1 and CDR2: SGHNT, YENEEA. The CDR3 is made up of 14 amino acids. The trim removed 3 bases at V and 2 bases at J, leaving 2 bases unmatched. This chain uses TRBV11-3 with TRBJ2-3, with 7 bases identical to TRBD1. This receptor was taken from a woman aged 30 to 39 in good health. Sequenced sample: memory CD4+ T cells sorted from blood. The subset: CD45RA-negative fraction. CDR3 amino acids: CASSFDRDTDTQYF. The CDR3 nucleotides are TGTGCCAGCAGCTTCGACAGGGACACAGATACGCAGTATTTT.